Listed here is a single TCR beta chain. The data stem from a study of blood T cell repertoires in COVID-19. As processed by the authors: Amplified reference gene primers provided the basis for estimating nucleated cell counts. Clones were read by immunoSEQ multiplex PCR, and TCRdb kept only the in-frame ones, dropping some. That table is the source of V, J and clone size, and D and trimming were worked out from the DNA. In the table there are fewer than 350,000 clones, less than 90% of which are singletons. The Seattle site enrolled patients during active infection and followed them longitudinally. Trimming pared 11 bases from V and 0 bases from J, leaving 11 bases between. This CDR3 spans 14 amino acids. In germline, CDR1 is SNHLY, CDR2 FYNNEI.

This TCR was sampled from a woman aged 25 to 39 with COVID-19, enrolled during active disease. V usage is TRBV2 and J usage is TRBJ2-6; a possible D gene is TRBD2 (5 bases). Sequences were obtained from peripheral blood. CDR3 loop: CAGRGSSGANVLTF. CDR3 nucleotides: TGTGCCGGTAGAGGGAGCTCTGGGGCCAACGTCCTGACTTTC. Full variable domain (outside the CDR3, taken from reference TRBV2 and TRBJ2-6): EPEVTQTPSHQVTQMGQEVILRCVPISNHLYFYWYRQILGQKVEFLVSFYNNEISEKSEIFDDQFSVERPDGSNFTLKIRSTKLEDSAMYFCAGRGSSGANVLTFGAGSRLTVL.